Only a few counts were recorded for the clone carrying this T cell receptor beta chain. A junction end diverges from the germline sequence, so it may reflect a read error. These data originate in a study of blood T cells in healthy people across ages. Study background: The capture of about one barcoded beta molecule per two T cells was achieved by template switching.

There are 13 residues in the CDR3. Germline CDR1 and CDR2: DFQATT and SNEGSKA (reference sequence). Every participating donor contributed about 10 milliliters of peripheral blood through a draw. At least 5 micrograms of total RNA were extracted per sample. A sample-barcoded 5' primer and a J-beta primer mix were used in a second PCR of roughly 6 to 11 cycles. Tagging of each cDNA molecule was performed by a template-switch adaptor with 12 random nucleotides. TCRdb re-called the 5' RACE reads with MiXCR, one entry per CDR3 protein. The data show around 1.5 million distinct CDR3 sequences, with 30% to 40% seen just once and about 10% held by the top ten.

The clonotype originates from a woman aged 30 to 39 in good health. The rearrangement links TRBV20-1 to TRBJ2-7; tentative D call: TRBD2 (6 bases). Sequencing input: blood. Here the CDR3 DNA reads TGCAGTGCCAGAGGGAAAACTAGCTTGGAGCAGTACTTC. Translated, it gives CSARGKTSLEQYF.